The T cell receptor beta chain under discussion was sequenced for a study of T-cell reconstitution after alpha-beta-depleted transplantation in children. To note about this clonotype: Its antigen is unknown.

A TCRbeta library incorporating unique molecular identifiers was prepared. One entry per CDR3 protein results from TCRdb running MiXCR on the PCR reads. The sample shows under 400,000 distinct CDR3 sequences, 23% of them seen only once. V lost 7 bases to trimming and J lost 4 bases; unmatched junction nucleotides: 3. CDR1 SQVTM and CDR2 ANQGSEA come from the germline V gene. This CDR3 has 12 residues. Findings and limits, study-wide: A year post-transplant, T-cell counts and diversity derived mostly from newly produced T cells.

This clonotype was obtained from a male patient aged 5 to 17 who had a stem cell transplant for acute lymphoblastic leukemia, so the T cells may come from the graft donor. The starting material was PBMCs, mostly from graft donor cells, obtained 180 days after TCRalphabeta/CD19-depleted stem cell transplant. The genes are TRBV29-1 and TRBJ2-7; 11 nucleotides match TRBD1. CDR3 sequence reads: CSAGQGAYEQYF. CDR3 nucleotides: TGCAGCGCCGGACAGGGGGCATACGAGCAGTACTTC.